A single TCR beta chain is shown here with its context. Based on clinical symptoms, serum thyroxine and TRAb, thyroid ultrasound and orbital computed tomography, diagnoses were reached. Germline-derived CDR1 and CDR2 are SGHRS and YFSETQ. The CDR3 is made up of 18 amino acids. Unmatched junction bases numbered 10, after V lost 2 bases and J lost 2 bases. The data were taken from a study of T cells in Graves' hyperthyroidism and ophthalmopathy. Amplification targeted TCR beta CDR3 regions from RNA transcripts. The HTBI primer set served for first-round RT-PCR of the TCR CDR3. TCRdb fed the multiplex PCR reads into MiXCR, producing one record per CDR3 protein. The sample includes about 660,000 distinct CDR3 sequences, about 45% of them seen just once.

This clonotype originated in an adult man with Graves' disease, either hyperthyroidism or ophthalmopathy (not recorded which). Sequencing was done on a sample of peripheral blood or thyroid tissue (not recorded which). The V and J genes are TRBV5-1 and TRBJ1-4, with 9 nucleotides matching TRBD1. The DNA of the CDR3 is TGCGCCAGCAGCTTAACGGGACAGGGAATTACTACTAATGAAAAACTGTTTTTT. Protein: CASSLTGQGITTNEKLFF.